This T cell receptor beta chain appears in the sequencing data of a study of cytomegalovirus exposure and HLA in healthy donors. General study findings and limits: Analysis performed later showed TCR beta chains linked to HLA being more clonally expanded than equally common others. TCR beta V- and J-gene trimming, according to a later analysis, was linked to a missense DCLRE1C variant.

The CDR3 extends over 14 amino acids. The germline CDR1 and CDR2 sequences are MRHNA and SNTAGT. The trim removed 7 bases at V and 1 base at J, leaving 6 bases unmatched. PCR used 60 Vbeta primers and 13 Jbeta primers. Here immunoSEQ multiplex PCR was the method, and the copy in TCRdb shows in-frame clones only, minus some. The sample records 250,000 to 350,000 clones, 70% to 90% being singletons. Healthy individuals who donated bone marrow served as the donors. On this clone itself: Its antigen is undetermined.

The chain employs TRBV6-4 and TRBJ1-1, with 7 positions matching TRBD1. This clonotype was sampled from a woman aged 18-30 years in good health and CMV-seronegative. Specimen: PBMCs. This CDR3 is CASNCRQGNTEAFF. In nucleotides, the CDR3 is TGTGCCAGCAATTGTAGACAGGGGAACACTGAAGCTTTCTTT.